Listed here are 32 T cell receptor beta chains from one sample, sequenced in a study of shared clonotypes between healthy human individuals (dated by TCRdb to the early 2020s). The library was made by the immunoSEQ multiplex PCR assay. Drawn from immuneACCESS, this table holds only the in-frame rearrangements with V and J called that TCRdb kept. Clones are partly lost; checked studies trace under half to an unresolved V gene and leave the rest unexplained. The sample table records 2 million to 2.5 million clones; 85% to 95% of these occur just once. Approximately 0.4% of the sample comes from the top ten. Source material: naive CD4+ T cells from PBMCs. The label giving this sample's cell subset or site can be read as: CD45RA+ positively selected. Receptor source: a young man in good health. Some clones in this sample may be carry-over from other donors' samples.

This clone was seen a single time. The chain links TRBV6-5 to TRBJ2-7; D unresolved. There are 14 residues in the CDR3. In germline, CDR1 is MNHEY, CDR2 SVGAGI. Trimming took 6 bases from V and 8 from J, leaving 20 bases between them. The CDR3 DNA reads TGTGCCAGCAGATATAACCGGGCCCCTACAAAGCAGTACTTC. This sequence encodes CASRYNRAPTKQYF.

The chain carries TRBV7-2 and TRBJ2-6, with D unclear. Trimming shortened V by 4 bases and J by 2 bases, and 6 bases separated the two germline ends. From germline, CDR1 is SGHTA and CDR2 FQGNSA. This CDR3 contains 14 residues. The CDR3 DNA is TGTGCCAGCAGCTGGCCAGCTGGGGCCAACGTCCTGACTTTC. It translates to CASSWPAGANVLTF.

The V call is TRBV19, the J call TRBJ1-1, with D unclear. Germline loops: CDR1 LNHDA, CDR2 SQIVND (reference sequence). CDR3 size: 14 residues. V was clipped by 2 bases and J by 5 bases, with 12 bases between them. Written as DNA, the CDR3 is TGTGCCAGTAGTATAACTCGGGAGCGAACTGAAGCTTTCTTT. Amino acids: CASSITRERTEAFF. Looking up the rest from reference TRBV19 and TRBJ1-1 gives the full variable domain: DGGITQSPKYLFRKEGQNVTLSCEQNLNHDAMYWYRQDPGQGLRLIYYSQIVNDFQKGDIAEGYSVSREKKESFPLTVTSAQKNPTAFYLCASSITRERTEAFFGQGTRLTVV.

The V call is TRBV4-1, the J call TRBJ2-5; D possibly corresponds to TRBD1 (6 bases). The J call may be in error: the DNA end matches TRBJ2-7 better. CDR1 and CDR2 (germline): MGHRA, YSYEKL. This CDR3 spans 13 amino acids. This chain's CDR3 is CASSQVVGGEQYF. CDR3 nucleotide sequence: TGCGCCAGCAGCCAAGTAGTAGGGGGCGAGCAGTACTTC.

The chain employs TRBV28 and TRBJ2-3, with D possibly being TRBD1 (5 bases). The ends were cut back, 4 bases at V and 1 base at J, with 15 bases in the middle. Per germline, CDR1 MDHEN and CDR2 SYDVKM. This CDR3 spans 16 amino acids. DNA for the CDR3: TGTGCCAGCAGTTCGCGATGGGGCAGCGGCACAGATACGCAGTATTTT. Protein product: CASSSRWGSGTDTQYF.

The rearrangement links TRBV18 to TRBJ1-2; weak D call: TRBD1 (5 bases). V was pared by 0 bases and J by 8 bases, with 16 bases between. CDR1 and CDR2 (germline): KGHSH, LQKENI. This CDR3 is built from 15 residues. The CDR3 DNA sequence: TGTGCCAGCTCACCACCGTCAGGGATTTTTGACGGCTACACCTTC. Its translation is CASSPPSGIFDGYTF.

The chain is built from TRBV7-2 and TRBJ1-4; 7 positions match TRBD1. The CDR3 has 16 residues. Trimming at V came to 5 bases and at J to 6 bases, leaving 12 bases not matched to a gene. Germline V gives CDR1 SGHTA, CDR2 FQGNSA. The chain's CDR3 is CASSRTGVVQYEKLFF. In DNA, the CDR3 is TGTGCCAGCAGCCGAACAGGGGTTGTACAATATGAAAAACTGTTTTTT.

The chain joins TRBV18 to TRBJ2-1; TRBD2 agrees at 9 bases. Looked up from germline, CDR1 is KGHSH and CDR2 is LQKENI. The CDR3 is 14 amino acids. V trimming: 5 bases; J trimming: 5 bases; junction bases outside the gene matches: 4. CDR3 sequence reads: CASSTRLADNEQFF. The CDR3 nucleotides read TGTGCCAGCTCAACCAGACTAGCGGACAATGAGCAGTTCTTC.

The J gene is TRBJ2-2, the V gene TRBV27; D may correspond to TRBD1 or TRBD2 (5 bases each). Trimming left V 4 bases short and J 1 base short, with 13 bases between. The CDR3 runs to 16 residues. CDR1 is MNHEY and CDR2 is SMNVEV in the germline V gene (reference sequence). The CDR3 coding sequence is TGTGCCAGCAGTTCCTACCGGGACGGGAACACCGGGGAGCTGTTTTTT. It yields the protein CASSSYRDGNTGELFF.

The chain combines TRBV28 with TRBJ1-1; possible D gene TRBD1, 6 bases. Trimming took 8 bases from V and 7 from J, leaving 14 bases between them. The CDR3 sequence is 12 residues long. Germline CDR1 and CDR2: MDHEN and SYDVKM. CDR3 DNA sequence: TGTGCCAGCGGCTACCTACAGGGTGAAGCTTTCTTT. The encoded protein is CASGYLQGEAFF.

With respect to this clone: Other DNA sequences from this sample encode an identical CDR3 as well. In nucleotides, the CDR3 is TGTGCCAGCAGCTTAGGGACAGGGGTCCCCTACGAGCAGTACTTC. Translating gives CASSLGTGVPYEQYF. J is TRBJ2-7 and V is TRBV7-2, with 9 positions matching TRBD1. Germline V CDR1 and CDR2: SGHTA, FQGNSA. The trim removed 1 base at V and 2 bases at J, leaving 3 bases unmatched. The CDR3 has 15 residues.

The V and J genes are TRBV19 and TRBJ1-5; 7 nucleotides agree with TRBD1. V trimming: 7 bases; J trimming: 9 bases; junction bases outside the gene matches: 21. This CDR3 region has 17 residues. Germline-derived CDR1 and CDR2 are LNHDA and SQIVND (reference sequence). CDR3 nucleotide sequence: TGTGCCAGTACCTCCGAGACAGGGCTCCTTAATTGGTGGCCCCAGCATTTT. Protein product: CASTSETGLLNWWPQHF.

The chain employs TRBV6-9 and TRBJ2-7; TRBD2 matches 13 bases. J was trimmed by 0 bases and V by 7 bases; bases with no gene match: 6. From germline, CDR1 is MNHGY and CDR2 SVAAGI. This CDR3 comprises 16 residues. The CDR3: CASILGLAGRSYEQYF. The CDR3 DNA reads as TGTGCCAGCATCCTGGGACTAGCGGGACGCTCCTACGAGCAGTACTTC.

This clone was seen a single time. The sample carries other DNA sequences with the same CDR3. The gene calls are TRBV5-1 and TRBJ2-3, with D unresolved. Looked up from germline, CDR1 is SGHRS and CDR2 is YFSETQ. The CDR3 totals 13 residues. V was pared by 4 bases and J by 0 bases, with 6 bases between. The CDR3 coding sequence is TGCGCCAGCAGCCTAACTAGCACAGATACGCAGTATTTT. Amino acid sequence: CASSLTSTDTQYF. Filled out from reference TRBV5-1 and TRBJ2-3, the complete variable domain reads KAGVTQTPRYLIKTRGQQVTLSCSPISGHRSVSWYQQTPGQGLQFLFEYFSETQRNKGNFPGRFSGRQFSNSRSEMNVSTLELGDSALYLCASSLTSTDTQYFGPGTRLTVL.

The count of this clone is one. V is TRBV28 and J is TRBJ1-1, with unresolved D. This CDR3 is 12 amino acids long. With 7 bases removed from V and 6 bases from J, the gap between germline ends came to 12 bases. Looked up from germline, CDR1 is MDHEN and CDR2 is SYDVKM. The CDR3 DNA is TGTGCCAGCATCGGACCGGGCGCTGAAGCTTTCTTT. Its protein product is CASIGPGAEAFF.

The chain joins TRBV18 to TRBJ1-1; a possible D gene is TRBD1 (5 bases). The CDR3 length is 14 residues. Trimming took off 6 bases at V and 0 bases at J, with 11 bases between the two ends. Germline loops: CDR1 KGHSH, CDR2 LQKENI. The CDR3: CASSADTMNTEAFF. CDR3 sequence (DNA): TGTGCCAGCTCTGCGGACACCATGAACACTGAAGCTTTCTTT.

With respect to this clone: Other DNA sequences within the sample encode an identical CDR3. The chain recombines TRBV6-5 with TRBJ1-1; D remains ambiguous. The germline gives CDR1 MNHEY, CDR2 SVGAGI. V shed 2 bases and J shed 4 bases, with 8 bases lying between them. The CDR3 is made up of 13 amino acids. CDR3 sequence (DNA): TGTGCCAGCAGTTACCGGGATGGCACTGAAGCTTTCTTT. This sequence encodes CASSYRDGTEAFF.

V gene TRBV7-3 combines with J gene TRBJ2-5, with 10 nucleotides matching TRBD2. The CDR3 sequence is 15 residues long. V shed 2 bases and J 5 bases; nucleotides not matched to a gene: 5. CDR1 is SGHTA and CDR2 is FQGTGA in the germline V gene. CDR3 sequence reads: CASSLLAGASETQYF. For the CDR3, the DNA is TGTGCCAGCAGCTTACTAGCGGGGGCATCGGAGACCCAGTACTTC. The full variable domain, its missing parts supplied by reference TRBV7-3 and TRBJ2-5, is GAGVSQTPSNKVTEKGKYVELRCDPISGHTALYWYRQSLGQGPEFLIYFQGTGAADDSGLPNDRFFAVRPEGSVSTLKIQRTERGDSAVYLCASSLLAGASETQYFGPGTRLLVL.

This clone is a singleton in its sample. The chain links TRBV18 to TRBJ2-1; 11 nucleotides align to TRBD2. V dropped 3 bases and J dropped 7; count of bases not matched to a gene: 11. The CDR3 runs to 17 residues. CDR1 is KGHSH and CDR2 is LQKENI in the germline V gene. This CDR3 reads CASSPVAGGPDTNEQFF. DNA of the CDR3: TGTGCCAGCTCACCCGTAGCGGGAGGGCCGGATACTAATGAGCAGTTCTTC.

This chain links TRBV28 with TRBJ1-3; no firm D call. From germline, CDR1 is MDHEN and CDR2 SYDVKM. This CDR3 contains 16 residues. Trimming removed 3 bases at V and 0 bases at J, with 12 bases between. The CDR3 protein is CASSFPLGSSGNTIYF. DNA of the CDR3: TGTGCCAGCAGTTTTCCCCTAGGCTCCTCTGGAAACACCATATATTTT.

This sequence joins TRBV6-1 and TRBJ1-1; D uncertain. V dropped 2 bases and J dropped 4 bases, with 17 bases sitting between them. The CDR3 runs 16 residues. Germline V CDR1 and CDR2: MNHNS, SASEGT. The CDR3 loop reads CASSEFGIAWGTEAFF. As DNA, the CDR3 is TGTGCCAGCAGTGAATTCGGGATAGCGTGGGGCACTGAAGCTTTCTTT.

The chain combines TRBV19 with TRBJ2-6, with 8 bases matching TRBD1. This CDR3 contains 17 residues. Germline V gene data show CDR1 as LNHDA and CDR2 as SQIVND (reference sequence). V gave up 5 bases and J gave up 2 bases; unmatched junction bases: 8. The CDR3 DNA reads TGTGCCAGTAGTTGGGGCCAGGGGGCGGCTGGGGCCAACGTCCTGACTTTC. Its translation is CASSWGQGAAGANVLTF.

About this clone: Other DNA sequences in the same sample also yield this CDR3. The V and J genes are TRBV5-1 and TRBJ2-5, with 9 bases lining up with TRBD1. The J segment lost 2 bases and the V segment lost 2 bases, leaving 7 bases of the junction unmatched. In germline, CDR1 is SGHRS, CDR2 YFSETQ. This CDR3 has 16 residues. In DNA, the CDR3 is TGCGCCAGCAGCTTCAGGGGACAGGGAGGACAAGAGACCCAGTACTTC. Translating gives CASSFRGQGGQETQYF.

J is TRBJ2-7 and V is TRBV28; D perhaps matches TRBD2 (5 bases). In germline, CDR1 is MDHEN, CDR2 SYDVKM. The CDR3 totals 15 residues. V lost 5 bases and J lost 2, with 16 bases in between. The CDR3 region is CASSPYGSGPYEQYF. For the CDR3, the DNA is TGTGCCAGCAGTCCTTACGGCAGCGGCCCCTACGAGCAGTACTTC.

This clone was recorded a few times. This chain joins TRBV7-3 and TRBJ2-1; no clear D. V was trimmed by 3 bases and J by 4 bases, leaving 13 bases between them. Per germline, CDR1 SGHTA and CDR2 FQGTGA. This CDR3 contains 15 residues. As DNA, the CDR3 is TGTGCCAGCAGCTTTGACCCATTGGGATACAATGAGCAGTTCTTC. This translates into CASSFDPLGYNEQFF.

The chain has TRBV5-1 and TRBJ2-3; no firm D call. Trimming took 0 bases from V and 8 from J, leaving 16 bases between them. Germline assignment: CDR1 SGHRS and CDR2 YFSETQ. This CDR3 is built from 15 residues. The CDR3 sequence: CASSLVKEPPATQYF. The CDR3 DNA is TGCGCCAGCAGCTTGGTAAAGGAGCCCCCAGCTACGCAGTATTTT.

The chain links TRBV6-5 to TRBJ1-1; no clear D gene. The V end was cut by 6 bases, the J end by 4 bases, with 6 bases between. The CDR3 extends over 11 amino acids. Germline loops: CDR1 MNHEY, CDR2 SVGAGI. The CDR3 loop reads CASRMSTEAFF. The DNA for the CDR3 is TGTGCCAGCAGAATGAGCACTGAAGCTTTCTTT.

The rearrangement joins TRBV30 to TRBJ2-1; 10 bases agree with TRBD1. V lost 2 bases, J lost 6 bases, and 7 bases stayed unmatched. This CDR3 is 15 amino acids long. From germline, CDR1 is GTSNPN and CDR2 SVGIG (reference sequence). This chain's CDR3 is CAWSLGQGVGNEQFF. In DNA form, the CDR3 reads TGTGCCTGGAGTTTAGGACAGGGGGTCGGCAATGAGCAGTTCTTC.

CDR3 nucleotides: TGTGCCAGCAGTTTAACAGCAGAGACCGAAAAACTGTTTTTT. The encoded protein is CASSLTAETEKLFF. The chain carries TRBV28 and TRBJ1-4; D is ambiguous. Trimming left V 2 bases short and J 8 bases short, with 12 bases between. The germline gives CDR1 MDHEN, CDR2 SYDVKM. The CDR3 spans 14 residues.

Concerning this clone: The sample carries other DNA sequences with the same CDR3. This chain links TRBV5-1 with TRBJ2-5, with D uncertain. The CDR3 spans 12 residues. The V and J ends lost 4 bases and 5 bases respectively, with 9 bases between them. Germline assignment: CDR1 SGHRS and CDR2 YFSETQ. The CDR3 nucleotides are TGCGCCAGCAGCCCACCTGGGGAGACCCAGTACTTC. The encoded protein is CASSPPGETQYF.

This chain joins TRBV15 and TRBJ2-3; 7 bases align to TRBD1. The CDR3 runs 14 residues. The junction had 4 bases not matched to a gene; V was cut back by 1 base and J by 6 bases. The germline CDR1 and CDR2 sequences are LNHNV and YYDKDF (reference sequence). CDR3 bases: TGTGCCACCAGCAGAGCGGACAGGTCGGATACGCAGTATTTT. Protein product: CATSRADRSDTQYF.

Only one count was recorded for this clone. The chain uses TRBV11-2 and TRBJ2-3; D might be TRBD1 (6 bases). Germline-derived CDR1 and CDR2 are SGHAT and FQNNGV. The CDR3 extends over 14 amino acids. Between the trimmed V and J ends, which lost 1 base and 6 bases, there was a span of 11 bases. The CDR3 sequence: CASSLGARGDTQYF. The CDR3 bases are TGTGCCAGCAGCTTAGGGGCTAGGGGGGATACGCAGTATTTT.